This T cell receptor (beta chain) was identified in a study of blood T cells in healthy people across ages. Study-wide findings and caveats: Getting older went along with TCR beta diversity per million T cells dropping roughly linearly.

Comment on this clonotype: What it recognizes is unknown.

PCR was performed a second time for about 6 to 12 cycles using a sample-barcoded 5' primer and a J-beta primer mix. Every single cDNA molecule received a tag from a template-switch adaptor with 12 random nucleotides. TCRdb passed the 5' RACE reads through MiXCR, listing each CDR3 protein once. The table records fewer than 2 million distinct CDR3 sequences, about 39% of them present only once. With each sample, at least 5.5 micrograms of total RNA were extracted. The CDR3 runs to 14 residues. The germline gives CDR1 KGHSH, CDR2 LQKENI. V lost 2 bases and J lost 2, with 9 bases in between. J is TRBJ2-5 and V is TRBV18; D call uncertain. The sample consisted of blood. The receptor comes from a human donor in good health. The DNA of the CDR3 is TGTGCCAGCTCACCAATACGGTCGCAAGAGACCCAGTACTTC. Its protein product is CASSPIRSQETQYF.